This passage covers 24 T cell receptor beta chains from one sample sequenced in a study of blood T cell repertoires in COVID-19. This table comes from immunoSEQ multiplex PCR, and its TCRdb copy is limited to in-frame clones, with some not included. The top ten clones hold roughly 1% of a sample with a few hundred thousand clones, 80% to 90% of them seen once. Sequences were obtained from PBMCs or T cells enriched from blood (not recorded which). The receptors stem from a man aged 18 to 30 who had recovered from COVID-19.

The chain carries TRBV11-3 and TRBJ2-1, with TRBD1 identical over 7 bases. This CDR3 has 15 residues. V trimming: 5 bases; J trimming: 10 bases; junction bases outside the gene matches: 14. From germline, CDR1 is SGHNT and CDR2 YENEEA. The CDR3 region is CASSLSDLTGSEQFF. The CDR3 nucleotides are TGTGCCAGCAGCCTGTCTGACCTGACAGGGAGCGAGCAGTTCTTC.

DNA of the CDR3: TGTGCCAGCAGTGAAGCAGAAGGTGGGGCTTATGGCTACACCTTC. This translates into CASSEAEGGAYGYTF. The V gene is TRBV6-1, the J gene TRBJ1-2, with D possibly TRBD1 on 5 matching bases. The CDR3 spans 15 residues. The ends were cut back, 0 bases at V and 5 bases at J, with 13 bases in the middle. CDR1 MNHNS and CDR2 SASEGT come from the germline V gene.

Within the sample, this clone is medium-sized. J is TRBJ2-7 and V is TRBV7-9; TRBD2 matches at 10 bases. Germline CDR1 SEHNR, CDR2 FQNEAQ (reference sequence). The CDR3 contains 15 residues. V gave up 4 bases and J gave up 9 bases; unmatched junction bases: 12. For the CDR3, the DNA is TGTGCCAGCAGCTCCCCCGGAGCGGGAGGGCGACTGCAGTACTTC. It codes for CASSSPGAGGRLQYF.

The V gene is TRBV3-1 (or the pseudogene TRBV3-2), the J gene TRBJ2-5; possibly TRBD1 for D (6 bases). This CDR3 has 15 residues. Germline V gene data show CDR1 as LGHDT and CDR2 as YNNKEL (reference sequence). V shed 4 bases and J shed 1 base, with 13 bases lying between them. The CDR3 spells CASSLPGQVQETQYF. The CDR3 DNA sequence: TGTGCCAGCAGCCTGCCGGGACAAGTCCAAGAGACCCAGTACTTC.

The rearrangement uses TRBV19 and TRBJ1-5; the D is unclear. V lost 1 base and J lost 3, with 10 bases in between. This CDR3 spans 15 amino acids. CDR1 and CDR2 (germline): LNHDA, SQIVND (reference sequence). As DNA, the CDR3 is TGTGCCAGTAGTATAGGACACATATACAATCAGCCCCAGCATTTT. This translates into CASSIGHIYNQPQHF.

The chain is built from TRBV11-2 and TRBJ1-4, with 9 bases aligning to TRBD1. CDR1 and CDR2 (germline): SGHAT, FQNNGV. The CDR3 loop spans 15 amino acids. After removal of 5 bases from V and 4 bases from J, the junction contained 5 bases not matched to a gene. The CDR3, as DNA: TGTGCCAGCAGCACCAGGACAGGGGATAATGAAAAACTGTTTTTT. Its translation is CASSTRTGDNEKLFF.

CDR3 residues: CAISDRGRSARTDTQYF. In nucleotides, the CDR3 is TGTGCCATCAGTGATAGGGGGCGTTCGGCCCGCACAGATACGCAGTATTTT. The V and J genes are TRBV10-3 and TRBJ2-3, with 7 bases fitting TRBD1. This CDR3 has 17 amino acids. The V segment lost 3 bases and the J segment 1 base; nucleotides outside the gene matches: 10. The germline gives CDR1 ENHRY, CDR2 SYGVKD.

The table lists this clone with a count of one. The rearrangement uses TRBV7-9 and TRBJ2-5; tentatively, D is TRBD2 (5 bases). The CDR3 is 12 amino acids. Germline V gene data show CDR1 as SEHNR and CDR2 as FQNEAQ (reference sequence). Trimming removed 11 bases from V and 1 base from J, with 11 bases in between. This CDR3 reads CASRAGQETQYF. CDR3 DNA sequence: TGTGCCTCCCGGGCGGGCCAAGAGACCCAGTACTTC.

Details on this clone: Other DNA variants within this sample encode the same CDR3. V gene TRBV7-9 combines with J gene TRBJ2-3, with 9 nucleotides matching TRBD1. Losses at the gene ends were 1 base for V and 2 bases for J; bases not matched to a gene: 1. This CDR3 region has 15 residues. Germline CDR1 SEHNR, CDR2 FQNEAQ (reference sequence). The CDR3 loop is CASSLGTGDTDTQYF. The CDR3 coding sequence is TGTGCCAGCAGCTTAGGGACAGGGGACACAGATACGCAGTATTTT.

The genes are TRBV9 and TRBJ1-2; D is possibly TRBD1 (5 bases). Germline loops: CDR1 SGDLS, CDR2 YYNGEE. The CDR3 spans 17 residues. Trimming pared 3 bases from V and 4 bases from J, leaving 22 bases between. The CDR3 coding sequence is TGTGCCAGCAGCGCCTATCCACCAAGGGGCTCGGGCTATGGCTACACCTTC. Amino acid sequence: CASSAYPPRGSGYGYTF.

The gene calls are TRBV5-6 and TRBJ1-1; 7 bases fit TRBD1. V gave up 0 bases and J gave up 5 bases; unmatched junction bases: 4. This CDR3 has 14 residues. Germline V gives CDR1 SGHDT, CDR2 YYEEEE. In nucleotides, the CDR3 is TGTGCCAGCAGCTTGGAAGGGGGCTGGACTGAAGCTTTCTTT. This sequence encodes CASSLEGGWTEAFF.

The chain combines TRBV19 with TRBJ1-5; the match to TRBD1 covers 7 bases. J gave up 3 bases and V 7 bases, and 6 bases lay outside the gene matches. This CDR3 spans 14 amino acids. Germline CDR1 is LNHDA and CDR2 is SQIVND (reference sequence). CDR3 region: CASNMGQFNQPQHF. The CDR3 region has the DNA TGTGCCAGTAACATGGGACAGTTCAATCAGCCCCAGCATTTT.

V usage is TRBV9 and J usage is TRBJ1-2, with 9 bases matching TRBD1. The V gene's germline CDR1 is SGDLS and CDR2 YYNGEE. This CDR3 comprises 15 residues. After removal of 3 bases from V and 5 bases from J, the junction contained 8 bases not matched to a gene. CDR3 in DNA: TGTGCCAGCAGCGCCACAGGGGGCGGAAAATATGGCTACACCTTC. The encoded protein is CASSATGGGKYGYTF.

The rearrangement joins TRBV25-1 to TRBJ1-2; the match to TRBD1 covers 9 bases. V lost 4 bases, J lost 8 bases, and 2 bases stayed unmatched. CDR3 length equals 12 residues. Germline V gives CDR1 MGHDK, CDR2 SYGVNS. In nucleotides, the CDR3 is TGTGCCAGCAGTGCGGACAGGGGAGGCTACACCTTC. Protein product: CASSADRGGYTF.

The J gene is TRBJ2-7, the V gene TRBV6-5; TRBD1 aligns across 11 bases. The CDR3 length is 15 residues. V was pared by 8 bases and J by 4 bases, with 10 bases of the junction left unmatched. Germline CDR1 MNHEY, CDR2 SVGAGI. CDR3 sequence: CASGYSGTGGYEQYF. DNA for the CDR3: TGTGCCAGCGGATACAGCGGGACAGGGGGTTACGAGCAGTACTTC.

This chain uses TRBV4-1 with TRBJ2-7, with 11 nucleotides matching TRBD2. From germline, CDR1 is MGHRA and CDR2 YSYEKL. This CDR3 has 16 residues. The trim removed 1 base at V and 3 bases at J, leaving 5 bases unmatched. In DNA form, the CDR3 reads TGCGCCAGCAGCCAAGCTCCGACTAGCGGGATCTACGAGCAGTACTTC. This translates into CASSQAPTSGIYEQYF.

This clone was observed a handful of times. This chain connects TRBV7-2 to TRBJ2-7; possible D gene TRBD2, 6 bases. Between the trimmed V and J ends, which lost 0 bases and 5 bases, there was a span of 14 bases. CDR1 is SGHTA, CDR2 FQGNSA, per germline. This CDR3 is built from 15 residues. CDR3 nucleotide sequence: TGTGCCAGCAGCTTAGCCCCGGGAGATCCCCACGAGCAGTACTTC. It translates to CASSLAPGDPHEQYF.

The rearrangement joins TRBV5-1 to TRBJ1-2; 8 nucleotides line up with TRBD1. CDR3 length: 15 residues. V lost 3 bases to trimming and J lost 6 bases; unmatched junction nucleotides: 10. The germline CDR1 and CDR2 sequences are SGHRS and YFSETQ. For the CDR3, the DNA is TGCGCCAGCAGCTCCCAGGATGGCAGGGGGCATGGCTACACCTTC. Translation gives CASSSQDGRGHGYTF.

The CDR3 DNA follows: TGTGCCAGTAGACTAGCGGGAGCAGATACGCAGTATTTT. Translating it yields CASRLAGADTQYF. This chain uses TRBV19 with TRBJ2-3; 11 bases fit TRBD2. The CDR3 contains 13 residues. The germline V gene has CDR1 LNHDA and CDR2 SQIVND (reference sequence). V shed 6 bases and J 4 bases; nucleotides not matched to a gene: 0.

The chain carries TRBV7-8 and TRBJ1-1, with 9 bases aligning to TRBD1. Per germline, CDR1 SGHVS and CDR2 FQNEAQ. J gave up 4 bases and V 5 bases, and 11 bases lay outside the gene matches. The CDR3 covers 16 residues. This CDR3 is CASSPFIMTGGTEAFF. The CDR3 nucleotides read TGTGCCAGCAGCCCTTTCATTATGACAGGGGGCACTGAAGCTTTCTTT. The full variable domain, in which reference TRBV7-8 and TRBJ1-1 provide the parts outside the CDR3, is GAGVSQSPRYKVAKRGQDVALRCDPISGHVSLFWYQQALGQGPEFLTYFQNEAQLDKSGLPSDRFFAERPEGSVSTLKIQRTQQEDSAVYLCASSPFIMTGGTEAFFGQGTRLTVV.

This chain uses TRBV5-6 with TRBJ1-3; D unresolved. This CDR3 spans 15 amino acids. The germline V gene encodes CDR1 SGHDT and CDR2 YYEEEE. V lost 2 bases and J lost 0, with 9 bases in between. CDR3 nucleotide sequence: TGTGCCAGCAGCTTTGGCGGACTCTCTGGAAACACCATATATTTT. Its protein is CASSFGGLSGNTIYF.

This clone has a handful of counts. J is TRBJ1-2 and V is TRBV2, with D possibly matching TRBD1 (6 bases). This CDR3 has 15 residues. Trimming shortened V by 1 base and J by 5 bases, and 14 bases separated the two germline ends. Germline values: CDR1 SNHLY, CDR2 FYNNEI. The CDR3 region is CASSEGARGFYGYTF. The CDR3 DNA sequence: TGTGCCAGCAGTGAAGGGGCCAGGGGTTTTTATGGCTACACCTTC.

This clone was seen once. The chain combines TRBV6-1 with TRBJ2-7, with D possibly matching TRBD1 (6 bases). Trimming left V 1 base short and J 4 bases short, with 14 bases between. The CDR3 is made up of 15 amino acids. CDR1 is MNHNS, CDR2 SASEGT, per germline. CDR3 coding DNA: TGTGCCAGCAGTGAAGAATGGGACACCCTTTACGAGCAGTACTTC. Its translation is CASSEEWDTLYEQYF.

V is TRBV19 and J is TRBJ2-2; tentative D call: TRBD1 (6 bases). V was clipped by 5 bases and J by 4 bases, with 14 bases between them. Looked up from germline, CDR1 is LNHDA and CDR2 is SQIVND (reference sequence). The length of the CDR3 is 15 residues. CDR3 DNA: TGTGCCAGTAGTGCCAGTACAGGGACCACCGGGGAGCTGTTTTTT. Amino acid sequence: CASSASTGTTGELFF. The complete variable domain, with remaining parts taken from reference TRBV19 and TRBJ2-2, reads DGGITQSPKYLFRKEGQNVTLSCEQNLNHDAMYWYRQDPGQGLRLIYYSQIVNDFQKGDIAEGYSVSREKKESFPLTVTSAQKNPTAFYLCASSASTGTTGELFFGEGSRLTVL.